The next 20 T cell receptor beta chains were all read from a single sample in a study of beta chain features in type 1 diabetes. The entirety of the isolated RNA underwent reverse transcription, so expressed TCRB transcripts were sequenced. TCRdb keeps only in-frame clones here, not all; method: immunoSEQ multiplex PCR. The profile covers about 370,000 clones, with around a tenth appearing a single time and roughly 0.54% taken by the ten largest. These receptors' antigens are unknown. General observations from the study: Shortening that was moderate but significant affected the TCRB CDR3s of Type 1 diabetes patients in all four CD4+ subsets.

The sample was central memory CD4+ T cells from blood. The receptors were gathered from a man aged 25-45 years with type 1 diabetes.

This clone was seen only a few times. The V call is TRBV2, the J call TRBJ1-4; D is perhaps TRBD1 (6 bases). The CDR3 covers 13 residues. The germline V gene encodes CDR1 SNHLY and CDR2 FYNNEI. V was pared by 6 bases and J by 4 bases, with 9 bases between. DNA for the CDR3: TGTGCCAGCAGCGGGGGGCGTAATGAAAAACTGTTTTTT. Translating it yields CASSGGRNEKLFF.

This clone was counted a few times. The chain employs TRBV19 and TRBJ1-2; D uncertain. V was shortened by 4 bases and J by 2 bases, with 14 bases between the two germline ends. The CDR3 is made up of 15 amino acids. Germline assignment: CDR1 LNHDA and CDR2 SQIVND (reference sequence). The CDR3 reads CASSTAASLNYGYTF. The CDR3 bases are TGTGCCAGTAGTACCGCGGCCTCATTAAACTATGGCTACACCTTC.

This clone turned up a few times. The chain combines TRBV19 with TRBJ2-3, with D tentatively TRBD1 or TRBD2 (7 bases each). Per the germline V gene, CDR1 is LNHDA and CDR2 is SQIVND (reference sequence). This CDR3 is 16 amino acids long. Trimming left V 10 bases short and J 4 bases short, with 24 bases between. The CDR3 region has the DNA TGTGCCACAAACCCCGGGACAGCGGGGCGGCCAGATACGCAGTATTTT. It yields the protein CATNPGTAGRPDTQYF. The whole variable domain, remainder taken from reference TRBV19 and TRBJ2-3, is DGGITQSPKYLFRKEGQNVTLSCEQNLNHDAMYWYRQDPGQGLRLIYYSQIVNDFQKGDIAEGYSVSREKKESFPLTVTSAQKNPTAFYLCATNPGTAGRPDTQYFGPGTRLTVL.

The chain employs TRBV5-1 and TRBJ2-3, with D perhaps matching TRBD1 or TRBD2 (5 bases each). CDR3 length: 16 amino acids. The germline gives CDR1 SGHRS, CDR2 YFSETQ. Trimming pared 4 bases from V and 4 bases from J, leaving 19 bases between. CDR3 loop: CASSPGDRTDADTQYF. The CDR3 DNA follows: TGCGCCAGCAGCCCTGGGGACCGGACCGACGCAGATACGCAGTATTTT.

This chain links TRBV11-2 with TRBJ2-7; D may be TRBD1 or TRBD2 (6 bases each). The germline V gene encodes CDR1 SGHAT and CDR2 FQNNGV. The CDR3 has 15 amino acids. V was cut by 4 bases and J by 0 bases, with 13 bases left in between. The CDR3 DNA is TGTGCCAGCAGCTCGGGCGGGACACACTCCTACGAGCAGTACTTC. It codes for CASSSGGTHSYEQYF.

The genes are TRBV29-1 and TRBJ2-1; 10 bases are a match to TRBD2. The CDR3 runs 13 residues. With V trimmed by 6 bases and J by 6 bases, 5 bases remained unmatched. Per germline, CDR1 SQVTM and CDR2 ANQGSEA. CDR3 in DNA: TGCAGCGTCTCTAGCGGGAGTCCCAATGAGCAGTTCTTC. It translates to CSVSSGSPNEQFF.

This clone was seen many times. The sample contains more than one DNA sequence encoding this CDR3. Here the CDR3 reads CASSQDTKGYGYTF. Here the CDR3 DNA reads TGTGCCAGCAGCCAAGACACGAAAGGCTATGGCTACACCTTC. The chain employs TRBV14 and TRBJ1-2; D uncertain. Trimming took off 0 bases at V and 4 bases at J, with 9 bases between the two ends. The CDR3 runs to 14 residues. Germline V gives CDR1 SGHDN, CDR2 FVKESK.

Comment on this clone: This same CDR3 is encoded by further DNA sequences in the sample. For the CDR3, the DNA is TGTGCCAGCAGCTTAGGAAGAGAGACCCAGTACTTC. Protein: CASSLGRETQYF. This sequence joins TRBV7-2 and TRBJ2-5; D call uncertain. The V end was cut by 1 base, the J end by 4 bases, with 4 bases between. Germline values: CDR1 SGHTA, CDR2 FQGNSA. The CDR3 extends over 12 amino acids.

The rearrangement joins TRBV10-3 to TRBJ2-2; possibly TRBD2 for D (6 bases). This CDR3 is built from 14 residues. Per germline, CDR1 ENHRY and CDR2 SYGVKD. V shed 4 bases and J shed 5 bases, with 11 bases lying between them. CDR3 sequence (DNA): TGTGCCATCAGTGGGGGAGGTGGTACCGGGGAGCTGTTTTTT. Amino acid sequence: CAISGGGGTGELFF.

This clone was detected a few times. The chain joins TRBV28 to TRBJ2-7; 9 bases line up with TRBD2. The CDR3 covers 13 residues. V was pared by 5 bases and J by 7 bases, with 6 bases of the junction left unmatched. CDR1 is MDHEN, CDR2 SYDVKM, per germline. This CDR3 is CASSPGLAREQYF. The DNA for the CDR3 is TGTGCCAGCAGTCCGGGACTAGCTCGAGAGCAGTACTTC.

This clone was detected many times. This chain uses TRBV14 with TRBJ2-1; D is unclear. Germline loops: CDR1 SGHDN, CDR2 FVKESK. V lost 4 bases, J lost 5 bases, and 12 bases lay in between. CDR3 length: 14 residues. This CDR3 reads CASSPLGRNNEQFF. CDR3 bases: TGTGCCAGCAGCCCCCTAGGTAGGAACAATGAGCAGTTCTTC. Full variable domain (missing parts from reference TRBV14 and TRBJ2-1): EAGVTQFPSHSVIEKGQTVTLRCDPISGHDNLYWYRRVMGKEIKFLLHFVKESKQDESGMPNNRFLAERTGGTYSTLKVQPAELEDSGVYFCASSPLGRNNEQFFGPGTRLTVL.

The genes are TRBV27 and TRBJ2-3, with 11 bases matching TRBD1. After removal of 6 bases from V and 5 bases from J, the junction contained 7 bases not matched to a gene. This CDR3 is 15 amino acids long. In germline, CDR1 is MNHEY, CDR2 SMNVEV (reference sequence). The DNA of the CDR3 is TGTGCCAGCAGCCCTCGGACAGGGGGCCTAGATACGCAGTATTTT. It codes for CASSPRTGGLDTQYF.

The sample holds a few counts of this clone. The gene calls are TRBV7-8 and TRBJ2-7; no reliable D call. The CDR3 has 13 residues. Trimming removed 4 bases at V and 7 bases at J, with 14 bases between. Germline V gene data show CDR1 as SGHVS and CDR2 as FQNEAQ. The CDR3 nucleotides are TGTGCCAGCAGCTCCCAACCTACGAGGGAGCAGTACTTC. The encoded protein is CASSSQPTREQYF.

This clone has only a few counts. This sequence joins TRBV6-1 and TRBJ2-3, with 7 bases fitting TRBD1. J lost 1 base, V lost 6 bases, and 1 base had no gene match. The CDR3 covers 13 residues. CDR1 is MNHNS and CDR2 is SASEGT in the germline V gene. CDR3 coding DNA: TGTGCCAGCAGCGACAGGGGCACAGATACGCAGTATTTT. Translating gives CASSDRGTDTQYF.

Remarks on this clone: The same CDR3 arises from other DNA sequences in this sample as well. The CDR3 sequence is CASSLQGRNTEAFF. CDR3 DNA sequence: TGTGCCAGCAGTCTACAGGGCCGGAACACTGAAGCTTTCTTT. The rearrangement uses TRBV2 and TRBJ1-1, with D tentatively TRBD1 (6 bases). The germline V and J ends were trimmed by 5 bases and 1 base, with 11 bases remaining between them. The CDR3 spans 14 residues. Germline CDR1 and CDR2: SNHLY and FYNNEI.

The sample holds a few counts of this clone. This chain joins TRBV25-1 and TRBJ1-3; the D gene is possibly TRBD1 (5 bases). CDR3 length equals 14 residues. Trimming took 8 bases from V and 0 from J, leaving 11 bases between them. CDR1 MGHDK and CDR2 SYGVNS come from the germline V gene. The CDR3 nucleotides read TGTGCCAGCGAGATTCAGGGCTCTGGAAACACCATATATTTT. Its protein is CASEIQGSGNTIYF. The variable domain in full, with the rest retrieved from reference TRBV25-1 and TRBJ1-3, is EADIYQTPRYLVIGTGKKITLECSQTMGHDKMYWYQQDPGMELHLIHYSYGVNSTEKGDLSSESTVSRIRTEHFPLTLESARPSHTSQYLCASEIQGSGNTIYFGEGSWLTVV.

The DNA for the CDR3 is TGTGCCAGCAGTTCCGAGGGTTTGGGCAAGGGGGGCGAGCAGTACTTC. Encoded protein: CASSSEGLGKGGEQYF. The genes are TRBV28 and TRBJ2-7; D is perhaps TRBD1 or TRBD2 (6 bases each). Germline loops: CDR1 MDHEN, CDR2 SYDVKM. The CDR3 extends over 16 amino acids. Trimming removed 4 bases at V and 6 bases at J, with 22 bases between.

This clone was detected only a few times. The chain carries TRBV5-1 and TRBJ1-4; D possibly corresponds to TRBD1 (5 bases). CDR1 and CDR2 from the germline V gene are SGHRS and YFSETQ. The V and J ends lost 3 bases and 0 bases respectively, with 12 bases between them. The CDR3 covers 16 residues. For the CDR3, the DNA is TGCGCCAGCAGCTCAAAATGGGGCGCAACTAATGAAAAACTGTTTTTT. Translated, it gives CASSSKWGATNEKLFF. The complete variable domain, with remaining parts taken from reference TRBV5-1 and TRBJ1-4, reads KAGVTQTPRYLIKTRGQQVTLSCSPISGHRSVSWYQQTPGQGLQFLFEYFSETQRNKGNFPGRFSGRQFSNSRSEMNVSTLELGDSALYLCASSSKWGATNEKLFFGSGTQLSVL.

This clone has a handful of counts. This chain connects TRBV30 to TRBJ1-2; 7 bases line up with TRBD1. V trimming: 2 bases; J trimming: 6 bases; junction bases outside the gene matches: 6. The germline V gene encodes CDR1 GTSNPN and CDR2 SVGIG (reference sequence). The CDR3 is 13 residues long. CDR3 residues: CAWSLYRGNGYTF. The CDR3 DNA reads TGTGCCTGGAGTCTCTACAGGGGAAATGGCTACACCTTC.

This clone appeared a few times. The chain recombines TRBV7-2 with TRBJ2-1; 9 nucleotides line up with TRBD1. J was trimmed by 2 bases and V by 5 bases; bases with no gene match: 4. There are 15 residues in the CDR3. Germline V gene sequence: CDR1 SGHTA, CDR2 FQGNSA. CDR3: CASSPRQGAYNEQFF. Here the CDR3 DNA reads TGTGCCAGCAGCCCTAGACAGGGGGCCTACAATGAGCAGTTCTTC.